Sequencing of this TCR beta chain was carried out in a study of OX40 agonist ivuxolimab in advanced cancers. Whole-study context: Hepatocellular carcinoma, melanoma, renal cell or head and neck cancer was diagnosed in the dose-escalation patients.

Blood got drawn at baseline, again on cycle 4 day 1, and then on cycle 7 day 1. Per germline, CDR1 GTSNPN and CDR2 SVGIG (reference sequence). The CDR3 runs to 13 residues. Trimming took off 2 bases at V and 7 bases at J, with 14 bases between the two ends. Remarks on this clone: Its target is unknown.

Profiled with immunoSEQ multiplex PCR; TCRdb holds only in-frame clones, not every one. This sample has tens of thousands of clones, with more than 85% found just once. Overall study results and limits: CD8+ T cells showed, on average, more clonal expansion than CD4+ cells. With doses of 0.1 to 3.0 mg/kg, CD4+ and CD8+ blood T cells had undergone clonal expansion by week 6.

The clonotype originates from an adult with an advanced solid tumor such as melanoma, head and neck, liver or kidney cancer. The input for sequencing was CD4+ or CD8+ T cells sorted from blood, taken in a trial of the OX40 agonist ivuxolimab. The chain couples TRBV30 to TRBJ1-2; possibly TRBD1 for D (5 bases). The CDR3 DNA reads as TGTGCCTGGAGTAATGCAGGGTCGAGTGGCTACACCTTC. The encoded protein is CAWSNAGSSGYTF. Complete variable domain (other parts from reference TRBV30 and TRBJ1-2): SQTIHQWPATLVQPVGSPLSLECTVEGTSNPNLYWYRQAAGRGLQLLFYSVGIGQISSEVPQNLSASRPQDRQFILSSKKLLLSDSGFYLCAWSNAGSSGYTFGSGTRLTVV.